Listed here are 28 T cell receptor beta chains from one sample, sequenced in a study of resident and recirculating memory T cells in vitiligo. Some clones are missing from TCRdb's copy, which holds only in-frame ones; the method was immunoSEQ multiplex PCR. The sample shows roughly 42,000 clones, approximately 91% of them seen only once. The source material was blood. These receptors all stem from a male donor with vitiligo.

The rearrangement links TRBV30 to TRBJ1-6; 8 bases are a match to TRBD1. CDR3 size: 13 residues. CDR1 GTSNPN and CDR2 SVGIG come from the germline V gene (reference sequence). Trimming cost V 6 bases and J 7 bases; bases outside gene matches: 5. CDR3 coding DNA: TGTGCCTGTGCCGGGACAGGAAATTCACCCCTCCACTTT. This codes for CACAGTGNSPLHF.

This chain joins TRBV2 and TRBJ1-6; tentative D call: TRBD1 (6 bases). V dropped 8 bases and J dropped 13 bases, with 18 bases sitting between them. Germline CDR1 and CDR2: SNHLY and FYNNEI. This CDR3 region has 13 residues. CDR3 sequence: CASGPGVSRPLHF. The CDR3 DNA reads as TGTGCCAGCGGACCAGGGGTTTCGAGGCCCCTCCACTTT.

CDR3 protein: CASSPHSGLVAGETQYF. CDR3 DNA: TGTGCCAGTAGTCCTCATTCAGGGCTTGTGGCCGGAGAGACCCAGTACTTC. The chain employs TRBV19 and TRBJ2-5; weak D call: TRBD1 (5 bases). V was pared by 5 bases and J by 4 bases, with 23 bases between. Germline-derived CDR1 and CDR2 are LNHDA and SQIVND (reference sequence). This CDR3 spans 17 amino acids.

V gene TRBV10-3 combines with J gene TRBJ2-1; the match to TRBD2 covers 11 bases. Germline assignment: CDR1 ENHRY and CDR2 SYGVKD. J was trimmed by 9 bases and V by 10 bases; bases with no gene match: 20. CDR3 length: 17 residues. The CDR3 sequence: CATNSGGASRANREQFF. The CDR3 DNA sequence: TGTGCCACGAATAGCGGGGGGGCCTCGAGGGCCAATCGTGAGCAGTTCTTC.

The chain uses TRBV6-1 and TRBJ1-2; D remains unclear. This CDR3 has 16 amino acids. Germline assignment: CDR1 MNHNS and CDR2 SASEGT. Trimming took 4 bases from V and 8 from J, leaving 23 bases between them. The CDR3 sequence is CASSALAGRASGGYTF. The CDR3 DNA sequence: TGTGCCAGCAGTGCACTCGCTGGCAGAGCCTCAGGAGGCTACACCTTC.

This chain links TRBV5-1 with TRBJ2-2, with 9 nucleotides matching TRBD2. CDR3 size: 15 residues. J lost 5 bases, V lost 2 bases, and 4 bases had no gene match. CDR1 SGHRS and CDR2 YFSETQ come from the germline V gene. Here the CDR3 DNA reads TGCGCCAGCAGCTTCTTAGCGGGGGTGACCGGGGAGCTGTTTTTT. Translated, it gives CASSFLAGVTGELFF.

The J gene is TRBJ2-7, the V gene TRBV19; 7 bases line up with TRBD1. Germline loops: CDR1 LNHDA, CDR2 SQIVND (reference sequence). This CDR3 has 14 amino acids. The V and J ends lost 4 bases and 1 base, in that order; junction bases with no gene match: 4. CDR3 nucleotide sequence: TGTGCCAGTAGTACGCTGGGACAGTCCTACGAGCAGTACTTC. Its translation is CASSTLGQSYEQYF.

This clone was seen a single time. The CDR3 here is CASSITYNEQFF. DNA for the CDR3: TGTGCCAGTAGTATCACCTACAATGAGCAGTTCTTC. V gene TRBV19 combines with J gene TRBJ2-1, with no clear D. The CDR3 spans 12 residues. Germline V gene lookup returns CDR1 LNHDA and CDR2 SQIVND (reference sequence). V lost 3 bases to trimming and J lost 2 bases, with 2 bases between them.

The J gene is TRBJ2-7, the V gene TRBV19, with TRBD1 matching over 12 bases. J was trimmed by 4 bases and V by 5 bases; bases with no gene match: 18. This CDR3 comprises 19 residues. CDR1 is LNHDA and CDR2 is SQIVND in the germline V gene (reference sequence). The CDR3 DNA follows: TGTGCCAGTAGTCGACGGGGGGGACAGGGGGCGCCGGGAGCGTACGAGCAGTACTTC. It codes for CASSRRGGQGAPGAYEQYF.

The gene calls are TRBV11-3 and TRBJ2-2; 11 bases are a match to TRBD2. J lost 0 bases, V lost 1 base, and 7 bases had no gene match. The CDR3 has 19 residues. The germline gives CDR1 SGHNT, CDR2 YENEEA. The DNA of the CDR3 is TGTGCCAGCAGCTTAGGAACTAGCGGGGGAGATCCGAACACCGGGGAGCTGTTTTTT. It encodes CASSLGTSGGDPNTGELFF.

CDR3 in amino acids: CASSQAAGLGAFF. Here the CDR3 DNA reads TGTGCCAGCAGTCAAGCCGCGGGATTGGGAGCTTTCTTT. The J gene is TRBJ1-1, the V gene TRBV6-6; the D is unclear. Germline assignment: CDR1 MNHNY and CDR2 SVGAGI (reference sequence). With 5 bases removed from V and 10 bases from J, the gap between germline ends came to 17 bases. CDR3 length equals 13 residues.

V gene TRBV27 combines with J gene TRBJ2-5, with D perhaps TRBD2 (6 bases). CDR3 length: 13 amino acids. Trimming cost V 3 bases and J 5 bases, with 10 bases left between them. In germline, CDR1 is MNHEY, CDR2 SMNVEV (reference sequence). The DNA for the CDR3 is TGTGCCAGCAGTTTCGTGGCGGGGGAGACCCAGTACTTC. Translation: CASSFVAGETQYF.

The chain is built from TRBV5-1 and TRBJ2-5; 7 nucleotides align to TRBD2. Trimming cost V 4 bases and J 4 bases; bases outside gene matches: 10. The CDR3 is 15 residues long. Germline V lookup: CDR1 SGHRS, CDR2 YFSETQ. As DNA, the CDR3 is TGCGCCAGCAGCCAAAGACTAGCCGGAGCAGAGACCCAGTACTTC. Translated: CASSQRLAGAETQYF.

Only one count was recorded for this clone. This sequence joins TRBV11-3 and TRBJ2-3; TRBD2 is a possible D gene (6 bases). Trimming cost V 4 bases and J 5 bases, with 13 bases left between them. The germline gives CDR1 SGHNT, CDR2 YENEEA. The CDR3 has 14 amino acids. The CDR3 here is CASSSSDYRDTQYF. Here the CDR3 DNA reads TGTGCCAGCAGCTCTAGCGACTATAGAGATACGCAGTATTTT.

DNA of the CDR3: TGTGCCAGCCGGCAGGGGCCCGGGGGCTACACCTTC. It translates to CASRQGPGGYTF. This sequence joins TRBV6-5 and TRBJ1-2; D is possibly TRBD1 (6 bases). This CDR3 is 12 amino acids long. Germline CDR1 MNHEY, CDR2 SVGAGI. Trimming removed 8 bases from V and 8 bases from J, with 15 bases in between.

The DNA of the CDR3 is TGTGCCAGCAGCATGCCAGGGGTCCACACAGATACGCAGTATTTT. Its protein product is CASSMPGVHTDTQYF. The chain couples TRBV25-1 to TRBJ2-3, with a possible D match to TRBD1 (6 bases). The CDR3 spans 15 residues. The V and J ends lost 6 bases and 2 bases respectively, with 15 bases between them. The germline gives CDR1 MGHDK, CDR2 SYGVNS. Using reference TRBV25-1 and TRBJ2-3 for the parts outside the CDR3, the full variable domain is EADIYQTPRYLVIGTGKKITLECSQTMGHDKMYWYQQDPGMELHLIHYSYGVNSTEKGDLSSESTVSRIRTEHFPLTLESARPSHTSQYLCASSMPGVHTDTQYFGPGTRLTVL.

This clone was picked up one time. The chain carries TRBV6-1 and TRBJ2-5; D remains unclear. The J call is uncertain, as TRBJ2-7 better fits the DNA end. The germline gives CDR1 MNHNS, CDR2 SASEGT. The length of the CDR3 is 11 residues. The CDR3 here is CASSPRYEQYF. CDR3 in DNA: TGTGCCAGCAGCCCCCGCTACGAGCAGTACTTC.

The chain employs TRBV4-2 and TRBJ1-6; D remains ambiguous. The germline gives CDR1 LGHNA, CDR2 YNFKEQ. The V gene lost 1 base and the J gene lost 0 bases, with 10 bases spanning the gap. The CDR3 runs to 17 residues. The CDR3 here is CASSQAERSSYNSPLHF. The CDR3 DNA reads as TGTGCCAGCAGCCAAGCGGAGAGGAGCTCCTATAATTCACCCCTCCACTTT.

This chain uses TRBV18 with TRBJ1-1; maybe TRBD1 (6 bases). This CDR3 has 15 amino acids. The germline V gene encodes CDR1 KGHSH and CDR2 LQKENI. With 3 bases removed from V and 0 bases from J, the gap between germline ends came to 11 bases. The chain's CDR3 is CASSPRGQLNTEAFF. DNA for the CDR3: TGTGCCAGCTCACCTAGAGGACAGCTGAACACTGAAGCTTTCTTT.

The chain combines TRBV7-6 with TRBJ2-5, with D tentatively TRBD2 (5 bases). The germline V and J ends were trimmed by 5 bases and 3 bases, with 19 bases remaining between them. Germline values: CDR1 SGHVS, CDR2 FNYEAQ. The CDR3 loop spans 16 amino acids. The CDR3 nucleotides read TGTGCCAGCAGCCCCGCCGGGTCTATGGGAGAAGAGACCCAGTACTTC. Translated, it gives CASSPAGSMGEETQYF.

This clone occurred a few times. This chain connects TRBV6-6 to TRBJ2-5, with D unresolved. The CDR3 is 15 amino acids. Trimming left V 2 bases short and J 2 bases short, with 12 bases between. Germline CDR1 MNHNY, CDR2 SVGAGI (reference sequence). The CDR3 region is CASSYSLRSQETQYF. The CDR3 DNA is TGTGCCAGCAGTTACAGTTTACGGTCGCAAGAGACCCAGTACTTC.

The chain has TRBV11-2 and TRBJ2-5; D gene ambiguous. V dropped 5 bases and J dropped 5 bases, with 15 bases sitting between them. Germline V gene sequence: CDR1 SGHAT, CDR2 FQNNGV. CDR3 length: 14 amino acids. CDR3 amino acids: CASSQQTAGETQYF. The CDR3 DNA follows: TGTGCCAGCAGCCAACAAACCGCAGGCGAGACCCAGTACTTC.

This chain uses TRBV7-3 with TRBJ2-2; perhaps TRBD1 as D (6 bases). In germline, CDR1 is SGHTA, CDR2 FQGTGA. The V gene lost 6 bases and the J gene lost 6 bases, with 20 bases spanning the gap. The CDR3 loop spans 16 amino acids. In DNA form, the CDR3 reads TGTGCCAGCAGGCAAGACTCCCGGGACACAGCCGGGGAGCTGTTTTTT. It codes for CASRQDSRDTAGELFF.

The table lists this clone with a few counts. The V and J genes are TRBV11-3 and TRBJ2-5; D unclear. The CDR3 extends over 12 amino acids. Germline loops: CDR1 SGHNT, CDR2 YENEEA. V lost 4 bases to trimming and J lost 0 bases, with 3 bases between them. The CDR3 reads CASSSNQETQYF. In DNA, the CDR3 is TGTGCCAGCAGCTCAAACCAAGAGACCCAGTACTTC.

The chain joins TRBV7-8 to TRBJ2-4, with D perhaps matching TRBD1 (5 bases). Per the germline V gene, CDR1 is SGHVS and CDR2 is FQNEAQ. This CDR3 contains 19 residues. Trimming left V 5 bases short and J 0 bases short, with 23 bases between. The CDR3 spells CASSPNVGRGDPAKNIQYF. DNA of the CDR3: TGTGCCAGCAGCCCTAACGTCGGTAGGGGCGATCCAGCCAAAAACATTCAGTACTTC.

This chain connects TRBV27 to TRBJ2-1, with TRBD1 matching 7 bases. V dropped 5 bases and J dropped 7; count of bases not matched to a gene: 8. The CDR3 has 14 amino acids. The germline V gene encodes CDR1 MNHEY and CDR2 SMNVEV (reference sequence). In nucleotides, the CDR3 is TGTGCCAGCAGTGGTTACAGGGGCGGGAATGAGCAGTTCTTC. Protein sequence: CASSGYRGGNEQFF.

CDR3: CASKQGGGNTIYF. The DNA of the CDR3 is TGTGCCAGCAAGCAGGGTGGAGGAAACACCATATATTTT. V and J are TRBV6-1 and TRBJ1-3; D is possibly TRBD1 (5 bases). Deletions cut 7 bases from V and 4 bases from J, with 11 bases between. CDR3 length: 13 residues. From germline, CDR1 is MNHNS and CDR2 SASEGT.

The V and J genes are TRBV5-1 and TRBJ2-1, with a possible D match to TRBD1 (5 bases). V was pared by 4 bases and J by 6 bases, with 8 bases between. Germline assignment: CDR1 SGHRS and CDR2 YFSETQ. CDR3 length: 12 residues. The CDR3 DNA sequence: TGCGCCAGCAGCGCGCAGGGCAATGAGCAGTTCTTC. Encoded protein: CASSAQGNEQFF.